Reported below is one TCR beta chain. This clone's antigen is unknown. Within one base of it there is no much larger clone, and no base qualities were kept. The sample belongs to a study of graft-versus-host responses after intestinal transplantation (dated by TCRdb to the early 2020s). A note on the overall study: The transplants that recipients got were multivisceral, liver-intestinal, or isolated intestinal. Anti-thymocyte globulin induction was given to all recipients, followed by maintenance tacrolimus and steroids for 2 to 3 years. After intestinal transplantation, graft-versus-host and host-versus-graft alloreactive T cell clones in the graft, circulation and bone marrow were tracked using bulk TCR-beta CDR3 sequencing. To identify alloreactive clones, pre-transplant mixed lymphocyte reaction products were sequenced and then compared with unstimulated pre-transplant donor and recipient T cells. The cohort enrolled fewer than 25 intestinal transplant recipients including one retransplant, and a few patients lacking pretransplant specimens were excluded. A peak of at least 4% donor T cells among recipient peripheral blood mononuclear cells was the definition used for donor T cell macrochimerism. Rather than going through the commercial service, samples from a few later patients were sequenced in-house on an Illumina MiSeq and processed with MiXCR.

Library prep was done by the immunoSEQ multiplex PCR assay. For most patients, genomic DNA was isolated using the Qiagen DNeasy Blood and Tissue Kit and was shipped frozen to Adaptive Biotechnologies for TCR sequencing. High-throughput TCR-beta CDR3 sequencing of genomic DNA from most patients was performed by Adaptive Biotechnologies. Concerning the study's data processing: TCR sequencing data were retrieved from Adaptive's ImmunoSEQ software for roughly 17 patients, whereas a few other patients were processed with MiXCR and VDJtools. To correct CD4 versus CD8 sorting errors, sequences present in both subsets at a frequency ratio below 5:1 were removed. CDR3 nucleotide sequences shared between donor and recipient were removed because the origin of such sequences could not be assigned. To count as alloreactive, a clone needed at least 2-fold expansion over unstimulated cells and a minimum CFSE-low frequency of 0.002% (template counts) or 0.001% (read counts). Clones were considered mappable if detected in sequenced pre-transplant spleen, lymph node, or MLR CFSE-low populations of the donor or recipient. Cumulative frequency of alloreactive clones was calculated as a percentage of all sequences weighted by copy number. TCRdb limited this immuneACCESS table to in-frame rearrangements with V and J called. A share of clones is missing; checked studies link under half to unresolved V genes, and the rest is unexplained. V and J calls and clone size are copied from that table; D and trimming were computed from the DNA. Within this sample are 50,000 to 75,000 clones, with 90% of them counted one time only. About 1.7% of the sample rests with the top ten.

The label giving this sample's time point can be read as: cells obtained before transplantation from donor or recipient. CD3+CD4+ and CD3+CD8+ populations were FACS-sorted from unstimulated pre-transplant donor and recipient cells taken from spleen or lymph nodes. Unmatched junction bases come to 4, with V trimmed by 0 bases and J by 1 base. Including cysteine and phenylalanine, the CDR3 has 15 amino acids. Kept here is only the CDR3 DNA, which spans 45 bases and is read in frame from base 1. Based on the germline V gene (reference sequence), the CDR1 and CDR2 sequences are SGHNT and YYREEE. Here is what the overall study found, with its caveats: Patients with donor T cell macrochimerism had high GvH to HvG T cell clonal ratios in their allografts. Conclusions were limited by the relatively low number and heterogeneity of intestinal transplant patients. Early after transplant, peak levels of circulating GvH clones were associated with declines in HvG clones. GvH clones turned up in recipient bone marrow, with some appearing earlier in ileal mucosa or blood, a pattern consistent with an intestinal mucosal origin.

This TCR derives from a human donor who was the organ donor for an intestinal transplant. The chain uses TRBV5-4 and TRBJ2-7, and TRBD1 matches 7 of the central bases. Here the sequenced sample was unstimulated CD8+ T cells sorted from spleen or lymph node cells, taken before transplant. CDR3 sequence: CASSLGQGISYEQYF. In nucleotides, the sequence is TGTGCCAGCAGCTTGGGACAGGGAATTTCCTACGAGCAGTACTTC.